The entry below gives a single T cell receptor (beta chain) sequence along with its context. Its antigen is still unknown. This entry comes from a study of T cell responses to AZD1222 COVID-19 vaccine. Study results and limitations: Donor demographics were predominantly white British with a female majority; clonal diversity may be underestimated.

Here immunoSEQ multiplex PCR was the method, and the copy in TCRdb shows in-frame clones only, minus some. The data hold about 190,000 clones, with 85% to 95% observed a single time. Material: peripheral blood, obtained on day 0 of AZD1222 vaccination. This receptor was obtained from an adult in good health.

The DNA of the CDR3 is TGTGCCAGCAGCTCAAGAAGGGATCCCGGGGAGCTGTTTTTT. Protein: CASSSRRDPGELFF. V is TRBV3-1 (or the pseudogene TRBV3-2) and J is TRBJ2-2; D unresolved. V was cut by 5 bases and J by 6 bases, with 13 bases left in between. CDR3 length: 14 residues. Germline V CDR1 and CDR2: LGHDT, YNNKEL (reference sequence).